This T cell receptor (beta chain) is from a study of cytomegalovirus exposure and HLA in healthy donors. Looking at the study overall: Sequencing of about 179 million T cells in an earlier analysis found 100 million or so unique TCR beta sequences.

The donors comprised healthy bone marrow donors. With respect to this clone: Its antigen remains unknown.

The V gene end was trimmed by 0 bases and the J gene end by 3 bases; junction bases not matched to a gene: 19. Germline V gene lookup returns CDR1 SGHRS and CDR2 YFSETQ. The CDR3 extends over 21 amino acids. It was with 60 Vbeta and 13 Jbeta primers that the PCR ran. TCRdb's table, derived via immunoSEQ multiplex PCR, lists solely in-frame clones and lacks some. The table includes about 160,000 clones, 84% detected once. General study points: In a later analysis, DRB1 alleles had the most associated TCRs; HLA-C alleles the fewest.

The receptor comes from a man aged 30 to 39 in good health and CMV-seronegative. V and J are TRBV5-1 and TRBJ2-1, with TRBD1 matching over 9 bases. The sample comprised PBMCs. CDR3 loop: CASSLVRWDRVRPLLYNEQFF. The CDR3 DNA is TGCGCCAGCAGCTTGGTCAGGTGGGACAGGGTACGACCGCTTCTCTACAATGAGCAGTTCTTC.